This T cell receptor (beta chain) was profiled in a study of blood T cell repertoires in COVID-19. Background on the study: Material from acute and convalescent COVID-19 was sourced from the United States, Italy and Spain. T cells, B-cell-depleted T cells, or PBMCs provided the cDNA or gDNA that served as material.

Per the authors' pipeline: Amplification with reference gene primers provided the estimates of nucleated cell counts. Repertoires were generated with immunoSEQ multiplex PCR, while TCRdb's copy carries only in-frame clones and drops some. V and J calls and clone size are copied from that table; D and trimming were computed from the DNA. The profile shows over 130,000 clones, about 80% of them singletons. Trimming shortened V by 2 bases and J by 7 bases, and 20 bases separated the two germline ends. The CDR3 sequence is 16 residues long. Germline CDR1 KGHSH, CDR2 LQKENI. Sequenced material: peripheral blood. The genes are TRBV18 and TRBJ1-1; no definite D call. The TCR was taken from a woman aged 55-69 years with acute or convalescent COVID-19. CDR3 region: CASSPNLRGSLGEAFF. CDR3 DNA sequence: TGTGCCAGCTCACCAAACTTGAGAGGAAGTCTAGGTGAAGCTTTCTTT.